The 2 T cell receptor beta chains reported below all come from one sample, sequenced in a study of monozygotic twins with inflammatory bowel disease. Using the 5' RACE reads, TCRdb records one entry per CDR3 protein without DNA. Its table records hundreds of thousands of distinct CDR3 sequences. Sequencing was performed on blood. The receptors here all came from a human donor with ulcerative colitis or Crohn's disease, or a healthy co-twin of an affected twin (not recorded which).

The V and J genes are TRBV15 and TRBJ2-5; TCRdb lists TRBD2, though no DNA is available to test this call. The CDR3 is made up of 15 amino acids. From germline, CDR1 is LNHNV and CDR2 YYDKDF (reference sequence). CDR3 protein: CATSREDTVQETQYF.

The chain has TRBV7-2 and TRBJ1-1. The CDR3 sequence is 16 residues long. Germline loops: CDR1 SGHTA, CDR2 FQGNSA. The CDR3 here is CASGLPGGGLNTEAFF.